This section outlines one T cell receptor (beta chain) sequence together with its context. This sample was taken from a study of blood T cell repertoires in COVID-19. Looking at the study overall: The United States, Italy and Spain were the sources of the acute and convalescent COVID-19 samples.

Methods used by the authors: Amplification of reference gene primers was used by the study to estimate nucleated cell counts. The data were produced by immunoSEQ multiplex PCR, yet TCRdb's version contains in-frame clones alone and is incomplete. V and J calls and clone size are given by that table; D and trimming were obtained from the DNA. The sample lists some 27,000 clones; around 90% were seen once. Germline CDR1 is SGHRS and CDR2 is YFSETQ. J was trimmed by 3 bases and V by 5 bases; bases with no gene match: 5. The CDR3 is 15 amino acids. Sequences were obtained from peripheral blood. The chain recombines TRBV5-1 with TRBJ2-3, with 11 bases aligning to TRBD2. This TCR derives from a human donor in a cohort sampled during active COVID-19. The donor label of this sample is uncertain. The CDR3 protein is CASRTLAGGTDTQYF. The CDR3 DNA follows: TGCGCCAGCAGGACCCTAGCGGGGGGTACAGATACGCAGTATTTT.